This section outlines one TCR beta chain sequence together with its context. The data derive from a study of shared clonotypes between healthy human individuals. The repertoire was sequenced with immunoSEQ multiplex PCR; TCRdb's copy has only in-frame clones and lacks some. Of a few million clones in the sample, more than 85% are singletons; the top ten hold approximately 0.4%. The CDR3 runs 16 residues. The ends lost 6 bases at V and 4 bases at J; junction bases unmatched: 13. Per the germline V gene, CDR1 is MDHEN and CDR2 is SYDVKM. Sequencing was performed on naive CD4+ T cells from PBMCs. Subset here: CD45RA+ positively selected. This TCR came from a man between 18 and 35 years old in good health. Some clones in this sample may be carry-over from other donors' samples. The chain links TRBV28 to TRBJ2-7, with TRBD1 matching over 9 bases. CDR3 loop: CASSPLPGQGLYEQYF. The CDR3 DNA sequence: TGTGCCAGCAGCCCCCTCCCGGGACAGGGATTGTACGAGCAGTACTTC.